This T cell receptor beta chain stems from a study of T-cell reconstitution after alpha-beta-depleted transplantation in children. Unique molecular identifiers were incorporated into the prepared TCRbeta library. TCRdb analysed the PCR reads with MiXCR anew, one entry per CDR3 protein. The sample includes some 490,000 distinct CDR3 sequences, roughly an eighth of them seen just once. V gave up 7 bases and J gave up 8 bases, with 11 bases separating them. CDR3 length: 11 amino acids. The sequence came from a human donor who donated a stem cell graft to a child with combined immunodeficiency. This material consisted of PBMCs from the stem cell graft donor, taken from the stem cell graft. The rearrangement joins TRBV12-3 or TRBV12-4 to TRBJ1-1; D is uncertain. CDR3 sequence reads: CASIMTGEAFF. In DNA form, the CDR3 reads TGTGCCAGCATCATGACGGGAGAAGCTTTCTTT.